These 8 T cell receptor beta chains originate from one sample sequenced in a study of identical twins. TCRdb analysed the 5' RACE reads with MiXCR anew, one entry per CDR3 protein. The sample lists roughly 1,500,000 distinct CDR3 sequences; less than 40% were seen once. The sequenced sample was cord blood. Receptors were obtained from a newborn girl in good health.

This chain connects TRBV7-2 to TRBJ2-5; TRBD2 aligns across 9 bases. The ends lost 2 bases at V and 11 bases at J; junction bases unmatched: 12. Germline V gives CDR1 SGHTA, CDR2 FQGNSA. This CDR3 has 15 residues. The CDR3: CASSLNSGSGNEQYF. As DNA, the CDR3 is TGTGCCAGCAGCTTAAATAGCGGGAGTGGCAATGAGCAGTACTTC.

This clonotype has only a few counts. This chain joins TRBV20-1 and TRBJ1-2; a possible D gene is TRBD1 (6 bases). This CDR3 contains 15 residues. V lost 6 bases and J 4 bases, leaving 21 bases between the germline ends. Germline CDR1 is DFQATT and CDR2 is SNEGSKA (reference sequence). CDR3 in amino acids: CSALPLGQELYGYTF. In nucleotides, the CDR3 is TGCAGTGCATTGCCTCTGGGACAAGAACTCTATGGCTACACCTTC.

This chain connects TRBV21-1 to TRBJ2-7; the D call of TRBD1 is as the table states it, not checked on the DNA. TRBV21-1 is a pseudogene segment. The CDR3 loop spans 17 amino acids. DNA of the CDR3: TGTGCCAGCAGCCGGGACAGGGTACCTAGTCGATGCTACGAGCAGTACTTC. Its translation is CASSRDRVPSRCYEQYF.

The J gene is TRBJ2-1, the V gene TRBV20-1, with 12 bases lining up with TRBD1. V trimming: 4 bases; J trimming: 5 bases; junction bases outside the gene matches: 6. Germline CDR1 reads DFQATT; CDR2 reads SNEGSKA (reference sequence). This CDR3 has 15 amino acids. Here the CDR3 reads CSAKYRDRGHNEQFF. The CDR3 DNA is TGCAGTGCTAAGTACCGGGACAGGGGGCACAATGAGCAGTTCTTC.

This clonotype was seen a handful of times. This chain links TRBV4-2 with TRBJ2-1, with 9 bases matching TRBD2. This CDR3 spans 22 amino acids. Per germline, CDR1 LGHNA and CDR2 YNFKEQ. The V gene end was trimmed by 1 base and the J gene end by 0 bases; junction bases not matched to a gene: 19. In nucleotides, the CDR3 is TGTGCCAGCAGCCAAGCCCTTTTTGGTGGGCGGGGGGGTAGGAGCTCCTACAATGAGCAGTTCTTC. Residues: CASSQALFGGRGGRSSYNEQFF.

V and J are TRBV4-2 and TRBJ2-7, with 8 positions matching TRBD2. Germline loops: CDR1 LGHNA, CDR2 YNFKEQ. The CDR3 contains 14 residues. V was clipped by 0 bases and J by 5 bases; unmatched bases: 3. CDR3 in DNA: TGTGCCAGCAGCCAAGAGCGGGAGGAGGACGAGCAGTACTTC. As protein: CASSQEREEDEQYF.

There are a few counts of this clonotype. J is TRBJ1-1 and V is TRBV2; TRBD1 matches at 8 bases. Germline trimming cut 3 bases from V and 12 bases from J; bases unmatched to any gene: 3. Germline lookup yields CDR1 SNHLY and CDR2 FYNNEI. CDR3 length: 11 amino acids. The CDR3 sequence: CASSEGQESFF. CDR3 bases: TGTGCCAGCAGTGAGGGACAGGAGTCTTTCTTT.

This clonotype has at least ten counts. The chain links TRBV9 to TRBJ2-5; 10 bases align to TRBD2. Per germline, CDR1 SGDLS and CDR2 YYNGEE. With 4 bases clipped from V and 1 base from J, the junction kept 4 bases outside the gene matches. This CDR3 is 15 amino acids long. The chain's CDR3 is CASSFSGGFQETQYF. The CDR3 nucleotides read TGTGCCAGCAGCTTTAGCGGGGGGTTCCAAGAGACCCAGTACTTC.